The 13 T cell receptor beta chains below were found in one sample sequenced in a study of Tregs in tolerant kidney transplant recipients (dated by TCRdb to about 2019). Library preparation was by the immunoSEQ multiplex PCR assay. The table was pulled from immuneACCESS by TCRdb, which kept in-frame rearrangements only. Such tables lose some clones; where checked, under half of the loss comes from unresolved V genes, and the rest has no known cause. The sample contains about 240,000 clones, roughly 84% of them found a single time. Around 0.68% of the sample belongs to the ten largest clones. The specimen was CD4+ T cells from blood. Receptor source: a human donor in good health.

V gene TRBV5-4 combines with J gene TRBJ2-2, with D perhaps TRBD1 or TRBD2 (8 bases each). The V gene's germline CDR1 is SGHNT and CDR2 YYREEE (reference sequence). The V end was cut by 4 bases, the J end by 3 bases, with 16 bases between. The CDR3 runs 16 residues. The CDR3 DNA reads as TGTGCCAGCAGCCCGGGGGGGACAGGATACACCGGGGAGCTGTTTTTT. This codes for CASSPGGTGYTGELFF.

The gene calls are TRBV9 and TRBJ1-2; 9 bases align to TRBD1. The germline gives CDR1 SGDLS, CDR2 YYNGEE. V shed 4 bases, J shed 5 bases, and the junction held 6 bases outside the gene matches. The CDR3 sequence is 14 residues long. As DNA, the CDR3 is TGTGCCAGCAGCTTCGGACAGGGGTCATATGGCTACACCTTC. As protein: CASSFGQGSYGYTF.

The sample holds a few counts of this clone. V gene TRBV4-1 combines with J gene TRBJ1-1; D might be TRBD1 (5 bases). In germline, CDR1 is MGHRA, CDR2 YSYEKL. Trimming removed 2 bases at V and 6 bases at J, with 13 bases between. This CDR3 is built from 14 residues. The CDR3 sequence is CASSQRSAGAEAFF. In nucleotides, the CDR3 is TGCGCCAGCAGCCAACGCTCCGCGGGGGCTGAAGCTTTCTTT.

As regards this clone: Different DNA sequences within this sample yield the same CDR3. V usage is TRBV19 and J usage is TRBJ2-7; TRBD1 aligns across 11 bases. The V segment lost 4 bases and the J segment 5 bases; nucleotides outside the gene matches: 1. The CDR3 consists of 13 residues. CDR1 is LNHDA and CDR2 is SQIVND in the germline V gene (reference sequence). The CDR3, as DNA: TGTGCCAGTAGTAGGGACAGGGGGGACGAGCAGTACTTC. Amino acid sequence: CASSRDRGDEQYF.

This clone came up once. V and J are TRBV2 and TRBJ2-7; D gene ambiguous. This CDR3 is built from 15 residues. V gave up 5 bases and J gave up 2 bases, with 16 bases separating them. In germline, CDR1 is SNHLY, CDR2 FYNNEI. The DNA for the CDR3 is TGTGCCAGCAGTACCTCAGTTGGCTTGACCTACGAGCAGTACTTC. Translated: CASSTSVGLTYEQYF.

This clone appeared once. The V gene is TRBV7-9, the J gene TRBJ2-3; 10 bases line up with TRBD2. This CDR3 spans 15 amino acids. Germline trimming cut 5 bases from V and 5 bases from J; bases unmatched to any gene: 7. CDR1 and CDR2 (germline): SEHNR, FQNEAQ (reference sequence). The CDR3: CASSPSGSQIDTQYF. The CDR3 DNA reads TGTGCCAGCAGCCCTAGCGGGAGTCAAATAGATACGCAGTATTTT.

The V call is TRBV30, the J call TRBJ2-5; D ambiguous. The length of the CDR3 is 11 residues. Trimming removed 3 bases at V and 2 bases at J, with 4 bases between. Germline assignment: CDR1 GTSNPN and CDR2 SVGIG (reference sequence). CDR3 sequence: CAWSLQETQYF. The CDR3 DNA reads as TGTGCCTGGAGCCTACAAGAGACCCAGTACTTC.

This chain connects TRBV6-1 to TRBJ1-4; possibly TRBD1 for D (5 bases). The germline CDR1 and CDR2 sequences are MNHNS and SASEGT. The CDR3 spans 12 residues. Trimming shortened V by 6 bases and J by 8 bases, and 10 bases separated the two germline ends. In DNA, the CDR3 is TGTGCCAGCAGGAGACAGATAGAAAAACTGTTTTTT. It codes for CASRRQIEKLFF.

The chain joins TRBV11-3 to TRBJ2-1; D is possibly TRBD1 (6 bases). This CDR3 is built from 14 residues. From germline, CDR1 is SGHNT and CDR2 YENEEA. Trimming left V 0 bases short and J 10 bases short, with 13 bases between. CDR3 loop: CASSLEGAFQEQFF. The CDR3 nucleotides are TGTGCCAGCAGCTTAGAGGGGGCGTTCCAAGAGCAGTTCTTC.

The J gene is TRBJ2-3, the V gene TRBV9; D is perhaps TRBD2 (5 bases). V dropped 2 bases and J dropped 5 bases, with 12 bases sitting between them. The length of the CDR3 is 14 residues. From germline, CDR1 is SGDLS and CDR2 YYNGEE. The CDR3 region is CASSVRAGKDTQYF. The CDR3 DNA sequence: TGTGCCAGCAGCGTTCGGGCCGGGAAAGATACGCAGTATTTT. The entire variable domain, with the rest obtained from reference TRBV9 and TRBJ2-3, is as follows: DSGVTQTPKHLITATGQRVTLRCSPRSGDLSVYWYQQSLDQGLQFLIQYYNGEERAKGNILERFSAQQFPDLHSELNLSSLELGDSALYFCASSVRAGKDTQYFGPGTRLTVL.

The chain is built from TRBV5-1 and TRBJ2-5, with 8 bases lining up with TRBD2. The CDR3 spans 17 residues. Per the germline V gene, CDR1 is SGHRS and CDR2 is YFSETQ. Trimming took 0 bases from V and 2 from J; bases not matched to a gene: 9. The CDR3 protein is CASSLAVGGGTQETQYF. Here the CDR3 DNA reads TGCGCCAGCAGCTTGGCCGTGGGCGGGGGGACACAAGAGACCCAGTACTTC. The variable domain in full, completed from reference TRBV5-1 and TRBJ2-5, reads KAGVTQTPRYLIKTRGQQVTLSCSPISGHRSVSWYQQTPGQGLQFLFEYFSETQRNKGNFPGRFSGRQFSNSRSEMNVSTLELGDSALYLCASSLAVGGGTQETQYFGPGTRLLVL.

CDR3 nucleotides: TGCGCCAGCAGCTTACTAGCGGGGAATACGAGAACCGGGGAGCTGTTTTTT. Amino acid sequence: CASSLLAGNTRTGELFF. V is TRBV5-1 and J is TRBJ2-2; TRBD2 matches at 10 bases. CDR3 size: 17 residues. Per the germline V gene, CDR1 is SGHRS and CDR2 is YFSETQ. Trimming took 2 bases from V and 5 from J; bases not matched to a gene: 9.

The CDR3 here is CASSISSGGFYEQYF. The CDR3 coding sequence is TGTGCCAGTAGTATCTCATCGGGGGGATTCTACGAGCAGTACTTC. The gene calls are TRBV19 and TRBJ2-7; 7 nucleotides agree with TRBD2. The CDR3 is 15 residues long. The V gene's germline CDR1 is LNHDA and CDR2 SQIVND (reference sequence). V lost 3 bases to trimming and J lost 3 bases; unmatched junction nucleotides: 8.